At least ten counts were recorded for the clone carrying this T cell receptor (beta chain). This specimen belongs to a study of neurological immune-mediated disorders. One entry per CDR3 protein results from TCRdb running MiXCR on the 5' RACE reads. The sample lists more than 20,000 distinct CDR3 sequences; roughly 14% were seen once. CDR1 is GTSNPN, CDR2 SVGIG, per germline (reference sequence). This CDR3 region has 14 residues. V was clipped by 3 bases and J by 4 bases, with 12 bases between them. Sequencing used PBMCs. The V gene is TRBV30, the J gene TRBJ2-2; D is perhaps TRBD2 (6 bases). The receptor comes from a female donor with HTLV-1-associated myelopathy (HAM/TSP). The CDR3: CAWRIAGSTGELFF. The CDR3 coding sequence is TGTGCCTGGAGAATTGCGGGGAGCACCGGGGAGCTGTTTTTT.